This section outlines one T cell receptor (beta chain) sequence together with its context. The data originate from a study of blood T cell repertoires in COVID-19. Authors' methods: Nucleated cell number was recorded as an estimate derived from reference gene primer amplification. The protocol was immunoSEQ multiplex PCR, while the TCRdb copy is restricted to in-frame clones and leaves out a portion. Clonal size and the V and J genes are those of that table, whereas D and trimming came from the DNA. The sample yields around 250,000 clones, around 81% seen once. Germline CDR1 reads MDHEN; CDR2 reads SYDVKM. J was trimmed by 10 bases and V by 2 bases; bases with no gene match: 5. This CDR3 region has 13 residues.

The genes are TRBV28 and TRBJ2-1; 7 positions agree with TRBD2. The material sequenced was peripheral blood. The TCR sequence derives from a man younger than 45 who had recovered from COVID-19. The CDR3 is CASSLSMGLEQFF. The CDR3 region has the DNA TGTGCCAGCAGTTTAAGTATGGGACTAGAGCAGTTCTTC. Supplemented by reference TRBV28 and TRBJ2-1, the full variable domain reads DVKVTQSSRYLVKRTGEKVFLECVQDMDHENMFWYRQDPGLGLRLIYFSYDVKMKEKGDIPEGYSVSREKKERFSLILESASTNQTSMYLCASSLSMGLEQFFGPGTRLTVL.